This T cell receptor (beta chain) was sequenced during a study of blood T cell repertoires in COVID-19. As for the study in general: T cells, B-cell-depleted T cells, or PBMCs provided the cDNA or gDNA that served as material.

Method: immunoSEQ multiplex PCR; TCRdb's copy keeps in-frame clones and lacks some. The table lists about 270,000 clones, around 90% of them singletons. This clone was seen just once. CDR1 is PRHDT and CDR2 is FYEKMQ in the germline V gene (reference sequence). The CDR3 runs to 16 residues. After removal of 5 bases from V and 2 bases from J, the junction contained 6 bases not matched to a gene. V usage is TRBV13 and J usage is TRBJ2-3; TRBD2 aligns across 11 bases. The sequence came from a woman between 25 and 40 years old with acute COVID-19. The sequenced sample was PBMCs or T cells enriched from blood (not recorded which). This chain's CDR3 is CASSNRLAGPTDTQYF. The DNA for the CDR3 is TGTGCCAGCAGCAACCGACTAGCGGGACCCACAGATACGCAGTATTTT. The whole variable domain, filled in from reference TRBV13 and TRBJ2-3, reads AAGVIQSPRHLIKEKRETATLKCYPIPRHDTVYWYQQGPGQDPQFLISFYEKMQSDKGSIPDRFSAQQFSDYHSELNMSSLELGDSALYFCASSNRLAGPTDTQYFGPGTRLTVL.